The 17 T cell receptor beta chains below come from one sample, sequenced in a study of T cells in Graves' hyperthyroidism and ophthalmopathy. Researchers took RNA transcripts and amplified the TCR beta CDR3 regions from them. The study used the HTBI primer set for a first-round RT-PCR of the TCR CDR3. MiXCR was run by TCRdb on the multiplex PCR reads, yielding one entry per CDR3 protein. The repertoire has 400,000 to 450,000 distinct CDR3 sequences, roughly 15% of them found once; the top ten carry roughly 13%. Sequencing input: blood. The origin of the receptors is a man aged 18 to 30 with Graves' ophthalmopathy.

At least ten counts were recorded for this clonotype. The CDR3 nucleotides are TGTGCCAGCAGCTTAGACCCCAGGGGCGGAAACAATGAGCAGTTCTTC. It is translated as CASSLDPRGGNNEQFF. The J gene is TRBJ2-1, the V gene TRBV7-2, with TRBD1 as a possible D gene (6 bases). Germline assignment: CDR1 SGHTA and CDR2 FQGNSA. V lost 1 base and J lost 5, with 15 bases in between. The CDR3 contains 16 residues.

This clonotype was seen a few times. The CDR3 nucleotides read TGTGCCAGTAGTTTTGGGGGGACTCCCGGTGAAAAACTGTTTTTT. It specifies CASSFGGTPGEKLFF. V gene TRBV19 combines with J gene TRBJ1-4, with TRBD1 as a possible D gene (5 bases). CDR3 size: 15 residues. In germline, CDR1 is LNHDA, CDR2 SQIVND (reference sequence). V dropped 5 bases and J dropped 7 bases, with 17 bases sitting between them.

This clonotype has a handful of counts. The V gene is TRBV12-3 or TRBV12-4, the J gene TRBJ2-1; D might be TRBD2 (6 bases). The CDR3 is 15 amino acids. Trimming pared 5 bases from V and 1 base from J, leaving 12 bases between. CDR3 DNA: TGTGCCAGCAGTCGAGGTAGCGGATCCTACAATGAGCAGTTCTTC. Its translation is CASSRGSGSYNEQFF.

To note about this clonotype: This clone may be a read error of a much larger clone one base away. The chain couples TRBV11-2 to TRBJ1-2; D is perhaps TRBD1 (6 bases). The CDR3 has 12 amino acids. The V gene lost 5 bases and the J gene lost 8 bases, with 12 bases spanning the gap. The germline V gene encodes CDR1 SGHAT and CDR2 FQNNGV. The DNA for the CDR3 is TGTGCCAGCAGCCAGGGGAGGGAAGGCTACACCTTC. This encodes CASSQGREGYTF.

The CDR3 nucleotides are TGTGCCAGCAGCCCCGGGGCATACCTCAGTTGGGAGACCCAGTACTTC. Translation gives CASSPGAYLSWETQYF. The chain recombines TRBV7-9 with TRBJ2-5; D assignment may be TRBD1 or TRBD2 (5 bases each). Germline values: CDR1 SEHNR, CDR2 FQNEAQ (reference sequence). This CDR3 contains 16 residues. Trimming removed 5 bases from V and 5 bases from J, with 21 bases in between.

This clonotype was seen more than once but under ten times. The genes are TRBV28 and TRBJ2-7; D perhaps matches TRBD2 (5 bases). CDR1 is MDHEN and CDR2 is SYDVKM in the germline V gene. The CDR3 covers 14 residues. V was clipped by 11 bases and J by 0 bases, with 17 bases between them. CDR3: CAGDTRLTSYEQYF. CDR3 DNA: TGTGCCGGCGACACTAGGTTGACCTCCTACGAGCAGTACTTC.

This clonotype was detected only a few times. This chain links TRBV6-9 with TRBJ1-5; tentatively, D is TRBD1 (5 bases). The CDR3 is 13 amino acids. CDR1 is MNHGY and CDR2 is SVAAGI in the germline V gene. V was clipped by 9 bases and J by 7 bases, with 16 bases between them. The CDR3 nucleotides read TGTGCCAGTAGGTTGGCCGGGACCCAGCCCCAGCATTTT. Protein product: CASRLAGTQPQHF.

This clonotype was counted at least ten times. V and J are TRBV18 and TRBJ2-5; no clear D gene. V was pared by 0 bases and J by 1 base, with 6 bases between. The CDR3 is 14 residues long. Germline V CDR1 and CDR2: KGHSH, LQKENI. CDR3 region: CASSPPEPQETQYF. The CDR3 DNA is TGTGCCAGCTCACCACCCGAGCCCCAAGAGACCCAGTACTTC.

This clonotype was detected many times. DNA for the CDR3: TGCAGTGCTACCGGGACACACCACGGGGGAGAGCAGTACTTC. Translating it yields CSATGTHHGGEQYF. The rearrangement links TRBV20-1 to TRBJ2-7; D assignment may be TRBD1 or TRBD2 (6 bases each). Germline V CDR1 and CDR2: DFQATT, SNEGSKA (reference sequence). This CDR3 has 14 amino acids. Trimming took 4 bases from V and 7 from J, leaving 20 bases between them.

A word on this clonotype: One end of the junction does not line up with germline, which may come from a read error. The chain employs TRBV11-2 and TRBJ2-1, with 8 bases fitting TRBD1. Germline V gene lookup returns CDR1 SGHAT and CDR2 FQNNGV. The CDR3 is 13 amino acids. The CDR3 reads CASNLGTGNEQFF. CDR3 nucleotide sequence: TGTGCCAGCAACTTAGGGACAGGCAATGAGCAGTTCTTC. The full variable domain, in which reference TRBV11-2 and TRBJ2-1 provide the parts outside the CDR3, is EAGVAQSPRYKIIEKRQSVAFWCNPISGHATLYWYQQILGQGPKLLIQFQNNGVVDDSQLPKDRFSAERLKGVDSTLKIQPAKLEDSAVYLCASNLGTGNEQFFGPGTRLTVL.

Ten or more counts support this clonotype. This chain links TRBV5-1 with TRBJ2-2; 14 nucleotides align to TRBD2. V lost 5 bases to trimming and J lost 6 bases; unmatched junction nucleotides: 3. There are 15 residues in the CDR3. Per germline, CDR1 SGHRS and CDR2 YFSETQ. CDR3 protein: CASSSTSGRAGELFF. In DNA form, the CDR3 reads TGCGCCAGCAGTTCGACTAGCGGGAGGGCCGGGGAGCTGTTTTTT. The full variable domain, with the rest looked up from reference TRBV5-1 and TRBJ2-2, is KAGVTQTPRYLIKTRGQQVTLSCSPISGHRSVSWYQQTPGQGLQFLFEYFSETQRNKGNFPGRFSGRQFSNSRSEMNVSTLELGDSALYLCASSSTSGRAGELFFGEGSRLTVL.

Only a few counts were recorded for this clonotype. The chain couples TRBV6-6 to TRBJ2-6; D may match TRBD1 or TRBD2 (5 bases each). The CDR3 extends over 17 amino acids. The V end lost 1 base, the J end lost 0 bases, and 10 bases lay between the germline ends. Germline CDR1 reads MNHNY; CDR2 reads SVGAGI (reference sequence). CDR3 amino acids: CASSYFRGHSGANVLTF. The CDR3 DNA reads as TGTGCCAGCAGTTACTTCCGGGGCCACTCTGGGGCCAACGTCCTGACTTTC.

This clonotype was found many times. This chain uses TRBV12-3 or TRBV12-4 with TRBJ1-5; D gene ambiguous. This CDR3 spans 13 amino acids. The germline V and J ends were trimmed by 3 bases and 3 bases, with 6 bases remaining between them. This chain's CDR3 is CASSFMFNQPQHF. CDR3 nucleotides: TGTGCCAGCAGTTTCATGTTCAATCAGCCCCAGCATTTT.

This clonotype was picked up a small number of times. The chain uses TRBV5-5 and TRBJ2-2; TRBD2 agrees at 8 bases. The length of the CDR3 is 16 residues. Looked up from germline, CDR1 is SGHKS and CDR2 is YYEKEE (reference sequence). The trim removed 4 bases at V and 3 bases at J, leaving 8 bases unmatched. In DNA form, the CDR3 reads TGTGCCAGCAGCCCGGGGGGGACCGATTACACCGGGGAGCTGTTTTTT. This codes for CASSPGGTDYTGELFF.

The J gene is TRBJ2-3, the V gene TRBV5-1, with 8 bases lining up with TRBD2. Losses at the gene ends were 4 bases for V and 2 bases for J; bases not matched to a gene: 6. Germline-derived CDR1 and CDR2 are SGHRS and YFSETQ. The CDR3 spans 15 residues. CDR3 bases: TGCGCCAGCAGCCTTATCGGGAGGGCCACAGATACGCAGTATTTT. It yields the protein CASSLIGRATDTQYF.

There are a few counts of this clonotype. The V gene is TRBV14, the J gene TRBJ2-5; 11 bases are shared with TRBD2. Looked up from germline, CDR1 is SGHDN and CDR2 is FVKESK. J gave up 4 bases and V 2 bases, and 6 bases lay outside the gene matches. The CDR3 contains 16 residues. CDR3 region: CASSQFPSGGSETQYF. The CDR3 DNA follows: TGTGCCAGCAGCCAATTCCCTAGCGGGGGGTCAGAGACCCAGTACTTC.

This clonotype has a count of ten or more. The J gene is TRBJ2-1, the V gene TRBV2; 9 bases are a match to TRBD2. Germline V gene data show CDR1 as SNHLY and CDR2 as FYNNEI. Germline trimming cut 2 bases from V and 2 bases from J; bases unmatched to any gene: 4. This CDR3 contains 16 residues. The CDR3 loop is CASSELSSGTYNEQFF. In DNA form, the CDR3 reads TGTGCCAGCAGTGAACTTTCTAGCGGGACCTACAATGAGCAGTTCTTC.